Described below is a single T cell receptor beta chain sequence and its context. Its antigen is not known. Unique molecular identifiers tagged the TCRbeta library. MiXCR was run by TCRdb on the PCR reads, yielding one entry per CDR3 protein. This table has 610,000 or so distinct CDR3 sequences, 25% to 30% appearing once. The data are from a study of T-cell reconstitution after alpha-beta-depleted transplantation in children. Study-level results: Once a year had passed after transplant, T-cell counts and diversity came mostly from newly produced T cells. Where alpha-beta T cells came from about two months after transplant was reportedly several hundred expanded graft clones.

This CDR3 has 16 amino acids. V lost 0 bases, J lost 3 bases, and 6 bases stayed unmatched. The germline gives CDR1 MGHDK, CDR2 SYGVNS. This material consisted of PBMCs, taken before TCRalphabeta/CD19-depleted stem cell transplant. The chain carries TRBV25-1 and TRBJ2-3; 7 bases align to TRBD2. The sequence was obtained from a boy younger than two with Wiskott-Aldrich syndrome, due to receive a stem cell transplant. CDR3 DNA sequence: TGTGCCAGCAGTGAATATCGGGGGAGGGAGACAGATACGCAGTATTTT. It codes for CASSEYRGRETDTQYF.